This T cell receptor beta chain was recorded in a study of T cells in Graves' hyperthyroidism and ophthalmopathy. Patients with uncontrolled infections, other autoimmune diseases, pregnancy or lactation were excluded. It was RNA transcripts that yielded the amplified TCR beta CDR3 regions. Primed by the HTBI set, a first-round RT-PCR was run on the TCR CDR3. TCRdb fed the multiplex PCR reads into MiXCR, producing one record per CDR3 protein. The data contain a few hundred thousand distinct CDR3 sequences, approximately 15% of them singletons. This CDR3 is built from 16 residues. With V trimmed by 4 bases and J by 0 bases, 6 bases remained unmatched. Germline V gene lookup returns CDR1 KGHSH and CDR2 LQKENI. This clonotype was picked up a small number of times.

The rearrangement links TRBV18 to TRBJ1-5, with 7 bases that match TRBD1. The receptor was derived from a woman in her 40s with Graves' hyperthyroidism that later progressed to Graves' ophthalmopathy. The sample comprised blood. CDR3 nucleotide sequence: TGTGCCAGCTCACAGACAGGGATGTATAGCAATCAGCCCCAGCATTTT. It is translated as CASSQTGMYSNQPQHF.